This TCR beta chain was sequenced for a study of Ad26.COV2.S vaccination and SARS-CoV-2 variants. TCRdb's copy holds only in-frame clones and misses some; the assay was immunoSEQ multiplex PCR. The data show 430,000 or so clones, approximately 90% seen once. Documented treatment: some 20 received Ad26.COV2.S at low or high dose, single or two shots; roughly five received placebo; per-sample allocation not given. Sampling happened 63 days after the first vaccine or placebo injection. General observations from the study: CD8+ and CD4+ T cells specific for spike reportedly responded with substantial breadth after vaccination. Vaccinees displayed broader spike-specific TCR repertoires than placebo recipients.

The germline CDR1 and CDR2 sequences are SEHNR and FQNEAQ (reference sequence). The CDR3 runs to 13 residues. The V and J ends lost 2 bases and 7 bases, in that order; junction bases with no gene match: 3. Note on this clone: Its specificity is unknown.

This receptor was taken from a person aged 18 to 59 who received the Ad26.COV2.S COVID-19 vaccine or a placebo. This specimen was peripheral blood, taken in a trial of Ad26.COV2.S vaccine versus placebo. V is TRBV7-9 and J is TRBJ1-2; 8 bases match TRBD1. DNA of the CDR3: TGTGCCAGCAGCTTAAAGCAGGGGGCTGGCTACACCTTC. The encoded protein is CASSLKQGAGYTF. The entire variable domain, with the rest obtained from reference TRBV7-9 and TRBJ1-2, is as follows: DTGVSQNPRHKITKRGQNVTFRCDPISEHNRLYWYRQTLGQGPEFLTYFQNEAQLEKSRLLSDRFSAERPKGSFSTLEIQRTEQGDSAMYLCASSLKQGAGYTFGSGTRLTVV.